The present T cell receptor beta chain was sequenced within a study of OX40 agonist ivuxolimab in advanced cancers. Looking at the study overall: Every 2 weeks, patients got intravenous ivuxolimab at one of six dose levels (0.01-10 mg/kg).

Only in-frame clones appear in the TCRdb table, and some are missing; sequencing was by immunoSEQ multiplex PCR. The sample holds roughly 97,000 clones, over 85% seen once. Losses at the gene ends were 1 base for V and 4 bases for J; bases not matched to a gene: 6. The CDR3 is 16 residues long. The germline V gene encodes CDR1 SGHTA and CDR2 FQGNSA. The chain couples TRBV7-2 to TRBJ2-1; 8 positions match TRBD1. This TCR derives from an adult with an advanced solid tumor such as melanoma, head and neck, liver or kidney cancer. Sequenced here: CD4+ or CD8+ T cells sorted from blood, sampled in a trial of the OX40 agonist ivuxolimab. CDR3 bases: TGTGCCAGCAGCTTAGAGCAGGGGGCCGGATACAATGAGCAGTTCTTC. This codes for CASSLEQGAGYNEQFF.